Each of the 16 T cell receptor beta chains below was sequenced from the same sample in a study of vaccination effects on CD4 cells after COVID-19. TCRdb's table, derived via immunoSEQ multiplex PCR, lists solely in-frame clones and lacks some. The sample carries around 30,000 clones, 69% recorded once. The antigens of these receptors remain unknown. Peptide-pool stimulation followed by sequencing identified expanded antigen-specific CD4+ clonotypes in the ViraFEST assay. Once cultured for nine to ten days, the cells underwent separation to obtain CD4+ T cells. Confirmation by PCR established that the person had SARS-CoV-2 infection between March and December 2020. Sequencing used CD4+ T cells from PBMCs cultured with SARS-CoV-2 spike peptides, obtained before COVID-19 vaccination. These receptors were taken from a human donor who had a prior SARS-CoV-2 infection.

This clone was recorded a few times. Germline is not matched at one junction end, which may reflect a read error. This rearrangement joins TRBV5-4 to TRBJ1-4; 8 nucleotides match TRBD1. The CDR3 loop spans 14 amino acids. The germline V gene has CDR1 SGHNT and CDR2 YYREEE (reference sequence). The CDR3 sequence: CASSLGQENEKLFF. The CDR3 region has the DNA TGTGCCAGCAGTTTGGGACAGGAAAATGAAAAACTGTTTTTT.

This clone was seen only a few times. This sequence joins TRBV2 and TRBJ1-4, with TRBD1 as a possible D gene (5 bases). In germline, CDR1 is SNHLY, CDR2 FYNNEI. With 1 base removed from V and 10 bases from J, the gap between germline ends came to 13 bases. This CDR3 is built from 14 residues. CDR3 sequence: CASSEGRDGGKLFF. CDR3 bases: TGTGCCAGCAGTGAAGGCAGGGATGGGGGAAAACTGTTTTTT.

This clone was found a few times. The J gene is TRBJ1-4, the V gene TRBV11-2; D perhaps matches TRBD1 (5 bases). The CDR3 consists of 14 residues. Trimming pared 7 bases from V and 6 bases from J, leaving 15 bases between. Looked up from germline, CDR1 is SGHAT and CDR2 is FQNNGV. CDR3 region: CASNKGLVHEKLFF. The CDR3 region has the DNA TGTGCCAGCAATAAGGGGCTGGTGCATGAAAAACTGTTTTTT. Together with reference TRBV11-2 and TRBJ1-4, the CDR3 gives the full variable domain: EAGVAQSPRYKIIEKRQSVAFWCNPISGHATLYWYQQILGQGPKLLIQFQNNGVVDDSQLPKDRFSAERLKGVDSTLKIQPAKLEDSAVYLCASNKGLVHEKLFFGSGTQLSVL.

The chain has TRBV3-1 (or the pseudogene TRBV3-2) and TRBJ2-1, with 8 bases that match TRBD1. This CDR3 region has 14 residues. Germline lookup yields CDR1 LGHDT and CDR2 YNNKEL (reference sequence). The trim removed 3 bases at V and 3 bases at J, leaving 1 base unmatched. CDR3 sequence (DNA): TGTGCCAGCAGCCAGACAGGGGACTACAATGAGCAGTTCTTC. The encoded protein is CASSQTGDYNEQFF.

V is TRBV30 and J is TRBJ2-7; tentatively, D is TRBD1 (6 bases). Germline CDR1 and CDR2: GTSNPN and SVGIG (reference sequence). Between the trimmed V and J ends, which lost 0 bases and 5 bases, there was a span of 11 bases. The CDR3 is 13 amino acids. The CDR3 here is CAWSVQGGHEQYF. As DNA, the CDR3 is TGTGCCTGGAGTGTACAAGGGGGACACGAGCAGTACTTC.

This chain links TRBV7-8 with TRBJ1-1; D is possibly TRBD1 (6 bases). Trimming took off 5 bases at V and 4 bases at J, with 14 bases between the two ends. The CDR3 covers 14 residues. The germline gives CDR1 SGHVS, CDR2 FQNEAQ. CDR3 amino acids: CASSPQGRVTEAFF. As DNA, the CDR3 is TGTGCCAGCAGCCCACAGGGTCGGGTCACTGAAGCTTTCTTT.

This chain connects TRBV6-5 to TRBJ2-7; 7 nucleotides align to TRBD1. With 8 bases clipped from V and 1 base from J, the junction kept 11 bases outside the gene matches. Germline CDR1 reads MNHEY; CDR2 reads SVGAGI. This CDR3 region has 15 residues. CDR3 sequence (DNA): TGTGCCAGCGCTTGGTCCGGGACAGTTTCCTACGAGCAGTACTTC. This translates into CASAWSGTVSYEQYF.

This chain uses TRBV11-3 with TRBJ2-3; the D gene could be TRBD1 or TRBD2 (5 bases each). The germline V gene has CDR1 SGHNT and CDR2 YENEEA. Trimming cost V 5 bases and J 4 bases, with 13 bases left between them. The length of the CDR3 is 14 residues. This chain's CDR3 is CASSPDTSPDTQYF. The CDR3 coding sequence is TGTGCCAGCAGCCCGGACACTAGTCCAGATACGCAGTATTTT.

J is TRBJ1-6 and V is TRBV7-3; 9 positions match TRBD1. This CDR3 has 14 amino acids. Trimming removed 5 bases from V and 10 bases from J; junction bases left unmatched: 6. Per the germline V gene, CDR1 is SGHTA and CDR2 is FQGTGA. The CDR3 DNA is TGTGCCAGCAGCCCAACAGGGGGCGGGTCACCCCTCCACTTT. Encoded protein: CASSPTGGGSPLHF.

The chain carries TRBV18 and TRBJ2-3; D may be TRBD1 or TRBD2 (6 bases each). Trimming took 2 bases from V and 4 from J, leaving 10 bases between them. The CDR3 has 14 amino acids. The germline CDR1 and CDR2 sequences are KGHSH and LQKENI. In DNA form, the CDR3 reads TGTGCCAGCTCACCAACCGGGGGCCCAGATACGCAGTATTTT. Amino acids: CASSPTGGPDTQYF.

CDR3 coding DNA: TGCGCCAGCACCGCTAGCGGGGGTTTTAACTCCTACAATGAGCAGTTCTTC. Translating it yields CASTASGGFNSYNEQFF. V gene TRBV5-1 combines with J gene TRBJ2-1; 10 bases are a match to TRBD2. CDR1 is SGHRS, CDR2 YFSETQ, per germline. The length of the CDR3 is 17 residues. The J segment lost 0 bases and the V segment lost 6 bases, leaving 9 bases of the junction unmatched.

This clone appeared a single time. The chain recombines TRBV18 with TRBJ1-4, with 10 positions matching TRBD1. V lost 8 bases and J lost 5; bases outside the gene matches: 5. The germline gives CDR1 KGHSH, CDR2 LQKENI. The CDR3 runs to 14 residues. CDR3 loop: CASTDRGQNEKLFF. CDR3 coding DNA: TGTGCCAGCACCGACAGGGGGCAAAATGAAAAACTGTTTTTT.

The chain is built from TRBV6-2 or TRBV6-3 and TRBJ2-5, with a tentative D call TRBD2 (6 bases). Deletions cut 4 bases from V and 3 bases from J, with 18 bases between. CDR3 length: 16 amino acids. Looked up from germline, CDR1 is MNHEY and CDR2 is SVGEGT. CDR3 protein: CASSLTPGLRKETQYF. CDR3 sequence (DNA): TGTGCCAGCAGTTTAACTCCGGGACTTCGGAAAGAGACCCAGTACTTC.

The V call is TRBV6-5, the J call TRBJ2-7; TRBD1 is a possible D gene (5 bases). CDR3 size: 14 residues. The V gene's germline CDR1 is MNHEY and CDR2 SVGAGI. The V and J ends lost 7 bases and 3 bases respectively, with 16 bases between them. CDR3 nucleotide sequence: TGTGCCAGCACGTCGGCGACAGACAACTACGAGCAGTACTTC. It is translated as CASTSATDNYEQYF.

This CDR3 reads CASNPSGGRRADTQYF. The CDR3 DNA follows: TGCGCCAGCAACCCTAGCGGCGGACGCCGAGCAGATACGCAGTATTTT. J is TRBJ2-3 and V is TRBV10-2; TRBD2 matches 7 bases. This CDR3 is built from 16 residues. Germline CDR1 is WSHSY and CDR2 is SAAADI. V dropped 7 bases and J dropped 4; count of bases not matched to a gene: 14.

This clone showed up just a few times. This CDR3 is CASSPVNQPQHF. The CDR3 bases are TGTGCCAGCAGTCCGGTTAATCAGCCCCAGCATTTT. The rearrangement joins TRBV12-3 or TRBV12-4 to TRBJ1-5; no firm D call. The V end was cut by 5 bases, the J end by 4 bases, with 6 bases between. The CDR3 totals 12 residues.